Below are 23 T cell receptor beta chains sequenced from a single sample in a study of cytomegalovirus exposure and HLA in healthy donors. Clones were sequenced by immunoSEQ multiplex PCR, and TCRdb holds only the in-frame ones, with some missing. The profile covers a few hundred thousand clones, with roughly 90% appearing a single time and 0.37% taken by the ten largest. Source material: PBMCs. These TCRs come from a woman between 18 and 29 years old in good health and CMV-seronegative.

The V gene is TRBV27, the J gene TRBJ1-2; 8 bases fit TRBD1. The CDR3 consists of 15 residues. The V gene end was trimmed by 5 bases and the J gene end by 4 bases; junction bases not matched to a gene: 9. The V gene's germline CDR1 is MNHEY and CDR2 SMNVEV (reference sequence). DNA for the CDR3: TGTGCCAGCAGTATCCACCAGGGGGCGGGCTATGGCTACACCTTC. It encodes CASSIHQGAGYGYTF.

V gene TRBV5-6 combines with J gene TRBJ2-5; 8 nucleotides line up with TRBD1. CDR3 length: 14 amino acids. Germline V gene lookup returns CDR1 SGHDT and CDR2 YYEEEE. Trimming took 2 bases from V and 4 from J; bases not matched to a gene: 4. CDR3 residues: CASSFPTGGETQYF. Here the CDR3 DNA reads TGTGCCAGCAGCTTTCCAACAGGGGGAGAGACCCAGTACTTC.

The chain combines TRBV7-2 with TRBJ1-5, with TRBD1 as a possible D gene (5 bases). The CDR3 runs 15 residues. CDR1 is SGHTA and CDR2 is FQGNSA in the germline V gene. Trimming took 1 base from V and 3 from J, leaving 10 bases between them. The CDR3 here is CASSLVQGNNQPQHF. Here the CDR3 DNA reads TGTGCCAGCAGCTTAGTCCAGGGAAACAATCAGCCCCAGCATTTT.

The gene calls are TRBV28 and TRBJ2-2; possibly TRBD1 for D (8 bases). Trimming took 8 bases from V and 6 from J, leaving 13 bases between them. Germline V gene data show CDR1 as MDHEN and CDR2 as SYDVKM. This CDR3 has 13 amino acids. DNA for the CDR3: TGTGCCAGCCTACAGGGGGGGGCCGGGGAGCTGTTTTTT. It yields the protein CASLQGGAGELFF. Using reference TRBV28 and TRBJ2-2 for the parts outside the CDR3, the full variable domain is DVKVTQSSRYLVKRTGEKVFLECVQDMDHENMFWYRQDPGLGLRLIYFSYDVKMKEKGDIPEGYSVSREKKERFSLILESASTNQTSMYLCASLQGGAGELFFGEGSRLTVL.

The V gene is TRBV9, the J gene TRBJ1-2; 7 bases fit TRBD1. Germline trimming cut 2 bases from V and 6 bases from J; bases unmatched to any gene: 16. Germline loops: CDR1 SGDLS, CDR2 YYNGEE. CDR3 length: 17 residues. For the CDR3, the DNA is TGTGCCAGCAGCGTCCGTTCGGGTGGAGACAGGGTAGATGGCTACACCTTC. It specifies CASSVRSGGDRVDGYTF.

The gene calls are TRBV4-3 and TRBJ1-2, with D perhaps TRBD1 (5 bases). CDR3 length: 19 amino acids. Germline V gene lookup returns CDR1 LGHNA and CDR2 YSLEER. V dropped 4 bases and J dropped 0 bases, with 24 bases sitting between them. CDR3 nucleotides: TGCGCCAGCAGCCCCACCAACACAATAGGGGTCTTACCTAACTATGGCTACACCTTC. Protein product: CASSPTNTIGVLPNYGYTF.

This clone showed up just a few times. The chain carries TRBV7-8 and TRBJ2-7; D remains ambiguous. Trimming removed 4 bases at V and 3 bases at J, with 10 bases between. CDR3 length: 13 residues. CDR1 SGHVS and CDR2 FQNEAQ come from the germline V gene. As DNA, the CDR3 is TGTGCCAGCAGCTCCGGGTCAATCTACGAGCAGTACGTC. Translating it yields CASSSGSIYEQYV.

V and J are TRBV10-1 and TRBJ2-7, with 7 bases fitting TRBD2. The CDR3 extends over 14 amino acids. V trimming: 9 bases; J trimming: 0 bases; junction bases outside the gene matches: 8. Germline V gene sequence: CDR1 WNHNN, CDR2 SYGVQD (reference sequence). In nucleotides, the CDR3 is TGCGCCAGGGACGAAGCGGGAAGCTCCTACGAGCAGTACTTC. Residues: CARDEAGSSYEQYF.

V gene TRBV10-3 combines with J gene TRBJ2-7; unclear D gene. Trimming stripped 4 bases from V and 0 bases from J, with 7 bases between. CDR1 is ENHRY and CDR2 is SYGVKD in the germline V gene. The CDR3 is 13 residues long. The CDR3 DNA is TGTGCCATCAGTGGTGCCAGCTCCTACGAGCAGTACTTC. This translates into CAISGASSYEQYF.

The J gene is TRBJ1-1, the V gene TRBV29-1, with TRBD1 as a possible D gene (5 bases). Looked up from germline, CDR1 is SQVTM and CDR2 is ANQGSEA. V lost 2 bases to trimming and J lost 1 base, with 11 bases between them. The CDR3 is 14 amino acids. The CDR3 loop is CSVEKGSANTEAFF. The CDR3 bases are TGCAGCGTTGAAAAGGGGTCTGCGAACACTGAAGCTTTCTTT.

The chain recombines TRBV5-4 with TRBJ2-7; 8 nucleotides match TRBD2. CDR1 is SGHNT and CDR2 is YYREEE in the germline V gene (reference sequence). The CDR3 spans 15 residues. The V and J ends lost 4 bases and 0 bases, in that order; junction bases with no gene match: 6. CDR3: CASSRGGGYSYEQYF. The CDR3 DNA sequence: TGTGCCAGCAGCCGGGGCGGGGGGTACTCCTACGAGCAGTACTTC. Using reference TRBV5-4 and TRBJ2-7 for the parts outside the CDR3, the full variable domain is ETGVTQSPTHLIKTRGQQVTLRCSSQSGHNTVSWYQQALGQGPQFIFQYYREEENGRGNFPPRFSGLQFPNYSSELNVNALELDDSALYLCASSRGGGYSYEQYFGPGTRLTVT.

The V call is TRBV4-1, the J call TRBJ2-1, with TRBD1 matching 10 bases. From germline, CDR1 is MGHRA and CDR2 YSYEKL. This CDR3 contains 15 residues. V was pared by 7 bases and J by 4 bases, with 7 bases of the junction left unmatched. The CDR3 loop reads CASTNRDRGYNEQFF. The CDR3 region has the DNA TGCGCCAGCACAAACCGGGACAGGGGTTACAATGAGCAGTTCTTC.

The chain couples TRBV5-6 to TRBJ2-7; D might be TRBD1 (6 bases). Germline CDR1 reads SGHDT; CDR2 reads YYEEEE. The CDR3 contains 13 residues. V was clipped by 4 bases and J by 2 bases, with 10 bases between them. CDR3 sequence (DNA): TGTGCCAGCAGCCCTGGGACAACCTACGAGCAGTACGTC. Amino acid sequence: CASSPGTTYEQYV.

The chain couples TRBV11-2 to TRBJ1-4; D possibly corresponds to TRBD1 (5 bases). Trimming removed 5 bases at V and 4 bases at J, with 17 bases between. The CDR3 runs 16 residues. Germline-derived CDR1 and CDR2 are SGHAT and FQNNGV. CDR3 residues: CASSQAGLGGNEKLFF. CDR3 nucleotide sequence: TGTGCCAGCAGCCAGGCGGGTCTGGGGGGTAATGAAAAACTGTTTTTT.

The chain couples TRBV2 to TRBJ2-7; TRBD1 matches at 11 bases. Germline V gene lookup returns CDR1 SNHLY and CDR2 FYNNEI. V lost 7 bases to trimming and J lost 4 bases; unmatched junction nucleotides: 6. The CDR3 runs 14 residues. This CDR3 is CASNRGQGVYEQYF. The CDR3 DNA is TGTGCCAGCAATAGGGGACAGGGGGTGTACGAGCAGTACTTC.

The chain employs TRBV19 and TRBJ1-2, with D perhaps matching TRBD1 (5 bases). The length of the CDR3 is 14 residues. Germline-derived CDR1 and CDR2 are LNHDA and SQIVND (reference sequence). V lost 6 bases and J lost 2, with 13 bases in between. The CDR3 loop is CASRGAGDNYGYTF. For the CDR3, the DNA is TGTGCCAGTAGGGGAGCGGGGGACAACTATGGCTACACCTTC.

The chain couples TRBV19 to TRBJ1-5, with D perhaps matching TRBD1 (6 bases). The CDR3 spans 15 residues. CDR1 is LNHDA and CDR2 is SQIVND in the germline V gene (reference sequence). V gave up 7 bases and J gave up 0 bases, with 13 bases separating them. The CDR3 DNA sequence: TGTGCCAGTACGCGGACAGATTATAGCAATCAGCCCCAGCATTTT. As protein: CASTRTDYSNQPQHF.

The chain couples TRBV27 to TRBJ1-1; unclear D gene. V was clipped by 3 bases and J by 5 bases, with 13 bases between them. The CDR3 is made up of 14 amino acids. The V gene's germline CDR1 is MNHEY and CDR2 SMNVEV (reference sequence). The CDR3 DNA follows: TGTGCCAGCAGTTTCCTGGGGAGTGGGACTGAAGCTTTCTTT. Residues: CASSFLGSGTEAFF.

This sequence joins TRBV27 and TRBJ2-1, with 14 bases identical to TRBD2. J gave up 6 bases and V 5 bases, and 6 bases lay outside the gene matches. The CDR3 spans 16 residues. Germline V gene sequence: CDR1 MNHEY, CDR2 SMNVEV (reference sequence). Here the CDR3 DNA reads TGTGCCAGCAGTCTCGGACTAGCGGGGGGCCTCAATGAGCAGTTCTTC. This gives the protein CASSLGLAGGLNEQFF.

This clone was found once. This chain uses TRBV29-1 with TRBJ1-4; D is possibly TRBD1 (5 bases). The CDR3 length is 12 residues. Trimming pared 6 bases from V and 3 bases from J, leaving 8 bases between. Germline loops: CDR1 SQVTM, CDR2 ANQGSEA. CDR3 sequence (DNA): TGCAGCGTGGGGCCTTCTAATGAAAAACTGTTTTTT. Protein: CSVGPSNEKLFF.

This chain connects TRBV30 to TRBJ1-1; unclear D gene. Germline values: CDR1 GTSNPN, CDR2 SVGIG (reference sequence). The CDR3 contains 14 residues. The V and J ends lost 2 bases and 1 base respectively, with 11 bases between them. Here the CDR3 DNA reads TGTGCCTGGAGTCGCGAGACACAGAACACTGAAGCTTTCTTT. This translates into CAWSRETQNTEAFF.

V is TRBV19 and J is TRBJ2-6; D unclear. CDR1 is LNHDA and CDR2 is SQIVND in the germline V gene (reference sequence). There are 15 residues in the CDR3. V was trimmed by 5 bases and J by 0 bases, leaving 8 bases between them. DNA for the CDR3: TGTGCCAGTAGTTTAGTAATCTCTGGGGCCAACGTCCTGACTTTC. Residues: CASSLVISGANVLTF.

The chain employs TRBV25-1 and TRBJ2-1, with 8 bases matching TRBD1. This CDR3 has 16 amino acids. The ends lost 1 base at V and 6 bases at J; junction bases unmatched: 8. Germline V gene lookup returns CDR1 MGHDK and CDR2 SYGVNS. CDR3 sequence (DNA): TGTGCCAGCAGTGAATCACTTCAGGGGGCGCGCAATGAGCAGTTCTTC. The encoded protein is CASSESLQGARNEQFF.